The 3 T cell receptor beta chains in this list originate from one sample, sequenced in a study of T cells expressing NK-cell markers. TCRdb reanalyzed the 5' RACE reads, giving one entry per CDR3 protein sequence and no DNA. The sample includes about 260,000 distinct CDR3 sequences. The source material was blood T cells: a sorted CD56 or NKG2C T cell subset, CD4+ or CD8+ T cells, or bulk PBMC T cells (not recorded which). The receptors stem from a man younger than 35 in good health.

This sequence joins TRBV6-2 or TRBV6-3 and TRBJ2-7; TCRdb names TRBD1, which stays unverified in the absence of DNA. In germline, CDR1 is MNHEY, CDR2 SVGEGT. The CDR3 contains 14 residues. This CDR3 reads CASSYDAPSYEQYF.

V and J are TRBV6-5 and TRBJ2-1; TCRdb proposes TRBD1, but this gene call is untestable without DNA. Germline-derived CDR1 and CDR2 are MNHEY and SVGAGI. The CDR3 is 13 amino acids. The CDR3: CASNALSRNEQFF.

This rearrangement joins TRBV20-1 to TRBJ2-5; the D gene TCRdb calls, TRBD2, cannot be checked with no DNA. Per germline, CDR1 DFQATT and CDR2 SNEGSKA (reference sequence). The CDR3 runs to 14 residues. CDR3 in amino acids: CSASPLESEETQYF.